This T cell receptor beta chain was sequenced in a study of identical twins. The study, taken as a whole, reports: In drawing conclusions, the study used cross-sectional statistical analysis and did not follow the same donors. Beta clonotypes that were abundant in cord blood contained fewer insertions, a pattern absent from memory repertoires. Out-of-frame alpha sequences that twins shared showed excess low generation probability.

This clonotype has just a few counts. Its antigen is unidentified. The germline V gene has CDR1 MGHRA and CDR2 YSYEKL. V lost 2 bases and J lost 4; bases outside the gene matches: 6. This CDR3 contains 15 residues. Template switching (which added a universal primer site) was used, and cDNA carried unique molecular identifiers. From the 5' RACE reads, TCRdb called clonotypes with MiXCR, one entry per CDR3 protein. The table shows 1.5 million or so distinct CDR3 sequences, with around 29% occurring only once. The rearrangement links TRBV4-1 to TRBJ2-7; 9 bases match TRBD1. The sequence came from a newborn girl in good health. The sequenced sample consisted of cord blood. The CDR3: CASSQPRQGGYEQYF. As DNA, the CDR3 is TGCGCCAGCAGCCAACCCCGACAGGGGGGGTACGAGCAGTACTTC.